One and the same sample provided the 17 T cell receptor beta chains below, sequenced in a study of lymphopenia after photon versus proton radiotherapy. The repertoire was sequenced with immunoSEQ multiplex PCR; TCRdb's copy has only in-frame clones and lacks some. The sample shows almost 25,000 clones, roughly 80% of them seen only once. The sequenced sample was peripheral blood, obtained from a patient treated with proton-based radiotherapy. These receptors were taken from an older woman with pancreatic cancer.

V usage is TRBV28 and J usage is TRBJ2-6; D perhaps matches TRBD2 (7 bases). V gave up 7 bases and J gave up 1 base, with 11 bases separating them. CDR1 is MDHEN and CDR2 is SYDVKM in the germline V gene. This CDR3 has 15 residues. DNA for the CDR3: TGTGCCAGCATCGAGGGGGGGTCTGGGGCCAACGTCCTGACTTTC. It is translated as CASIEGGSGANVLTF.

The rearrangement links TRBV6-5 to TRBJ1-1; D gene uncertain. Deletions cut 0 bases from V and 1 base from J, with 6 bases between. CDR3 size: 14 residues. Germline V gene sequence: CDR1 MNHEY, CDR2 SVGAGI. The CDR3: CASSYSGGNTEAFF. DNA for the CDR3: TGTGCCAGCAGTTACTCGGGCGGGAACACTGAAGCTTTCTTT.

This rearrangement joins TRBV19 to TRBJ1-6, with D hard to call. Germline CDR1 and CDR2: LNHDA and SQIVND (reference sequence). The CDR3 is 14 amino acids. Trimming cost V 7 bases and J 5 bases, with 12 bases left between them. This chain's CDR3 is CASTMAGNNSPLHF. The DNA for the CDR3 is TGTGCCAGTACCATGGCCGGTAATAATTCACCCCTCCACTTT.

In its sample, this clone was seen a few times. The V gene is TRBV5-6, the J gene TRBJ2-5, with unresolved D. The V end was cut by 7 bases, the J end by 2 bases, with 21 bases between. The CDR3 extends over 16 amino acids. In germline, CDR1 is SGHDT, CDR2 YYEEEE. The CDR3 DNA sequence: TGTGCCAGCCAATCGCAAAACTCGGGCGGACAAGAGACCCAGTACTTC. As protein: CASQSQNSGGQETQYF.

The chain is built from TRBV27 and TRBJ1-5; the D is unclear. The CDR3 totals 15 residues. The V end was cut by 5 bases, the J end by 0 bases, with 11 bases between. CDR1 and CDR2 from the germline V gene are MNHEY and SMNVEV (reference sequence). CDR3 amino acids: CASSLTLDSNQPQHF. In DNA, the CDR3 is TGTGCCAGCAGTCTCACACTCGATAGCAATCAGCCCCAGCATTTT.

The CDR3 coding sequence is TGCGCCAGCAGCATACAGGGCTTGAGCTCTGGAAACACCATATATTTT. Its protein is CASSIQGLSSGNTIYF. V usage is TRBV5-1 and J usage is TRBJ1-3, with a possible D match to TRBD1 (6 bases). The germline V and J ends were trimmed by 4 bases and 0 bases, with 14 bases remaining between them. Germline V gives CDR1 SGHRS, CDR2 YFSETQ. The CDR3 sequence is 16 residues long.

This clone is a singleton in its sample. The chain couples TRBV18 to TRBJ1-4; the D gene is possibly TRBD1 (6 bases). The V and J ends lost 2 bases and 10 bases respectively, with 17 bases between them. The CDR3 runs 15 residues. Germline CDR1 and CDR2: KGHSH and LQKENI. The CDR3 spells CASSPDSPGAGKLFF. Here the CDR3 DNA reads TGTGCCAGCTCACCAGATTCCCCAGGGGCCGGAAAACTGTTTTTT.

In this sample, this clone turned up once. The V gene is TRBV7-2, the J gene TRBJ1-2, with D perhaps TRBD1 (5 bases). Germline lookup yields CDR1 SGHTA and CDR2 FQGNSA. The CDR3 extends over 12 amino acids. Trimming took 5 bases from V and 8 from J, leaving 12 bases between them. The CDR3 bases are TGTGCCAGCAGCCCAGACCGGGGCGGCTACACCTTC. Encoded protein: CASSPDRGGYTF. The entire variable domain, with the rest obtained from reference TRBV7-2 and TRBJ1-2, is as follows: GAGVSQSPSNKVTEKGKDVELRCDPISGHTALYWYRQSLGQGLEFLIYFQGNSAPDKSGLPSDRFSAERTGGSVSTLTIQRTQQEDSAVYLCASSPDRGGYTFGSGTRLTVV.

This sequence joins TRBV28 and TRBJ1-2, with 7 bases aligning to TRBD1. Germline lookup yields CDR1 MDHEN and CDR2 SYDVKM. V shed 5 bases, J shed 4 bases, and the junction held 7 bases outside the gene matches. The CDR3 length is 14 residues. CDR3 nucleotide sequence: TGTGCCAGCAGTGCCCCGGGACAGAGCTATGGCTACACCTTC. It is translated as CASSAPGQSYGYTF.

The rearrangement joins TRBV30 to TRBJ2-7, with unresolved D. Trimming left V 4 bases short and J 3 bases short, with 7 bases between. The CDR3 covers 11 residues. Looked up from germline, CDR1 is GTSNPN and CDR2 is SVGIG (reference sequence). The CDR3 sequence is CAWTHSYEQYF. CDR3 sequence (DNA): TGTGCCTGGACTCACAGCTACGAGCAGTACTTC.

This clone was counted a single time. The chain carries TRBV30 and TRBJ1-2; D is perhaps TRBD1 (5 bases). V was trimmed by 2 bases and J by 3 bases, leaving 16 bases between them. This CDR3 spans 15 amino acids. Looked up from germline, CDR1 is GTSNPN and CDR2 is SVGIG (reference sequence). CDR3 DNA: TGTGCCTGGAGTAGACGCAGGGTTGGGGACTATGGCTACACCTTC. As protein: CAWSRRRVGDYGYTF.

This chain links TRBV25-1 with TRBJ1-3; no reliable D call. V shed 3 bases and J shed 8 bases, with 11 bases lying between them. The CDR3 runs 13 residues. Germline CDR1 reads MGHDK; CDR2 reads SYGVNS. CDR3 sequence: CASSDRGADTIYF. CDR3 sequence (DNA): TGTGCCAGCAGTGACAGAGGCGCGGACACCATATATTTT. The full variable domain, with the rest looked up from reference TRBV25-1 and TRBJ1-3, is EADIYQTPRYLVIGTGKKITLECSQTMGHDKMYWYQQDPGMELHLIHYSYGVNSTEKGDLSSESTVSRIRTEHFPLTLESARPSHTSQYLCASSDRGADTIYFGEGSWLTVV.

The chain uses TRBV7-2 and TRBJ1-5; perhaps TRBD1 as D (6 bases). This CDR3 is built from 14 residues. Germline loops: CDR1 SGHTA, CDR2 FQGNSA. Trimming stripped 5 bases from V and 1 base from J, with 9 bases between. CDR3 region: CASSRGLSNQPQHF. The CDR3 nucleotides are TGTGCCAGCAGCAGGGGGTTAAGCAATCAGCCCCAGCATTTT.

In this sample, this clone turned up a few times. The gene calls are TRBV6-1 and TRBJ1-1, with no clear D. Trimming shortened V by 5 bases and J by 5 bases, and 6 bases separated the two germline ends. CDR1 and CDR2 from the germline V gene are MNHNS and SASEGT. The length of the CDR3 is 11 residues. CDR3 protein: CASSWVTEAFF. CDR3 sequence (DNA): TGTGCCAGCAGTTGGGTAACTGAAGCTTTCTTT.

This clone was picked up one time. Relative to the germline gene, one junction end is altered; a read error may explain this. This chain links TRBV7-6 with TRBJ1-2; D ambiguous. CDR1 is SGHVS and CDR2 is FNYEAQ in the germline V gene. The CDR3 loop spans 15 amino acids. The CDR3 DNA reads TGTGCCAGCAGCGTAGCAGGAGAAACTGTCTATGGCTACACCTTC. The encoded protein is CASSVAGETVYGYTF.

This rearrangement joins TRBV5-4 to TRBJ1-4; 8 bases align to TRBD1. The CDR3 runs to 15 residues. V was pared by 2 bases and J by 5 bases, with 5 bases of the junction left unmatched. Germline assignment: CDR1 SGHNT and CDR2 YYREEE (reference sequence). The DNA for the CDR3 is TGTGCCAGCAGCTTCAACAGGGGGATAAATGAAAAACTGTTTTTT. It is translated as CASSFNRGINEKLFF.

This clone has just one count. The CDR3 nucleotides are TGTGCCAGCAGTGATTCGGGATTGGCGAGCCCCCGATACGAGCAGTACTTC. It codes for CASSDSGLASPRYEQYF. The genes are TRBV25-1 and TRBJ2-7; D is perhaps TRBD2 (5 bases). Per germline, CDR1 MGHDK and CDR2 SYGVNS. The V end lost 3 bases, the J end lost 4 bases, and 22 bases lay between the germline ends. The CDR3 loop spans 17 amino acids.